A selection of T cell receptor beta chains follows, all from one sample in a study of beta chain features in type 1 diabetes. Produced via immunoSEQ multiplex PCR; TCRdb's table is partial and in-frame only. Of fewer than 250,000 clones in the sample, 11% to 15% were seen once. The specimen was naive CD4+ T cells from blood. The origin of the receptors is a woman aged 40 to 49 in good health. CDR3s include the opening cysteine and the closing phenylalanine or tryptophan. Fields, in order: D gene, V gene, J gene, clone size, CDR3 protein, CDR3 DNA. A D gene is named only where the DNA matches it firmly. Not all rows give a size; the values are once, few, many and, for expanded clones, a class.

d_gene: NA; v_gene: TRBV5-1; j_gene: TRBJ2-5; abundance: few; CDR3aa: CASSLGNRIGQETQYF; CDR3nt: TGCGCCAGCAGCTTGGGAAATAGAATCGGCCAAGAGACCCAGTACTTC
d_gene: TRBD2; v_gene: TRBV7-2; j_gene: TRBJ2-5; abundance: few; CDR3aa: CASSNLAGGQETQYF; CDR3nt: TGTGCCAGCAGCAACCTAGCGGGGGGGCAAGAGACCCAGTACTTC
d_gene: TRBD2; v_gene: TRBV5-1; j_gene: TRBJ2-6; abundance: NA; CDR3aa: CASSLEASGGAGANVLTF; CDR3nt: TGCGCCAGCAGCTTGGAGGCTAGCGGGGGGGCTGGGGCCAACGTCCTGACTTTC
d_gene: TRBD1; v_gene: TRBV6-5; j_gene: TRBJ2-7; abundance: few; CDR3aa: CASSVTGTGGYEQYF; CDR3nt: TGTGCCAGCAGCGTGACCGGGACAGGGGGCTACGAGCAGTACTTC
d_gene: NA; v_gene: TRBV6-1; j_gene: TRBJ2-7; abundance: once; CDR3aa: CASTARGPFYEQYF; CDR3nt: TGTGCCAGCACTGCGCGGGGCCCCTTCTACGAGCAGTACTTC
d_gene: NA; v_gene: TRBV5-1; j_gene: TRBJ2-5; abundance: NA; CDR3aa: CASSLGGTQETQYF; CDR3nt: TGCGCCAGCAGCTTGGGCGGTACGCAAGAGACCCAGTACTTC
d_gene: TRBD1; v_gene: TRBV6-5; j_gene: TRBJ2-7; abundance: few; CDR3aa: CASSLFQGAREQYF; CDR3nt: TGTGCCAGCAGCCTATTTCAGGGGGCACGCGAGCAGTACTTC
d_gene: TRBD1; v_gene: TRBV19; j_gene: TRBJ1-2; abundance: few; CDR3aa: CASYWGTGGRGYTF; CDR3nt: TGTGCCAGTTACTGGGGGACAGGGGGCCGTGGCTACACCTTC
d_gene: TRBD1; v_gene: TRBV19; j_gene: TRBJ1-2; abundance: NA; CDR3aa: CASSRGQVAGYTF; CDR3nt: TGTGCCAGTAGTAGGGGACAGGTGGCCGGCTACACCTTC
d_gene: TRBD1; v_gene: TRBV6-6; j_gene: TRBJ1-2; abundance: NA; CDR3aa: CASVLGTGAGYTF; CDR3nt: TGTGCCAGCGTTCTGGGGACAGGGGCCGGCTACACCTTC
d_gene: TRBD1; v_gene: TRBV6-4; j_gene: TRBJ2-1; abundance: once; CDR3aa: CASSEGQGAYNEQFF; CDR3nt: TGTGCCAGCAGTGAGGGACAGGGGGCCTACAATGAGCAGTTCTTC
d_gene: NA; v_gene: TRBV5-4; j_gene: TRBJ1-1; abundance: few; CDR3aa: CASSLNRWGNTEAFF; CDR3nt: TGTGCCAGCAGCTTGAACAGGTGGGGGAACACTGAAGCTTTCTTT
d_gene: NA; v_gene: TRBV29-1; j_gene: TRBJ2-3; abundance: NA; CDR3aa: CSVEVWRGAPTDTQYF; CDR3nt: TGCAGCGTTGAAGTATGGAGGGGAGCCCCCACAGATACGCAGTATTTT
d_gene: NA; v_gene: TRBV29-1; j_gene: TRBJ2-7; abundance: few; CDR3aa: CSVDQGPYEQYF; CDR3nt: TGCAGCGTTGACCAGGGCCCCTACGAGCAGTACTTC
d_gene: NA; v_gene: TRBV18; j_gene: TRBJ2-7; abundance: NA; CDR3aa: CASSPTGYSYEQYF; CDR3nt: TGTGCCAGCTCACCGACAGGATACAGCTACGAGCAGTACTTC
d_gene: TRBD1; v_gene: TRBV6-6; j_gene: TRBJ2-1; abundance: few; CDR3aa: CASSSTLGQYNEQFF; CDR3nt: TGTGCCAGCAGTTCAACGCTGGGACAGTACAATGAGCAGTTCTTC
d_gene: NA; v_gene: TRBV9; j_gene: TRBJ1-1; abundance: few; CDR3aa: CASSVASGVTEAFF; CDR3nt: TGTGCCAGCAGCGTAGCTTCAGGGGTCACTGAAGCTTTCTTT
d_gene: NA; v_gene: TRBV4-1; j_gene: TRBJ2-7; abundance: few; CDR3aa: CASSQDITAIHYEQYF; CDR3nt: TGCGCCAGCAGCCAAGATATCACAGCCATCCACTACGAGCAGTACTTC
d_gene: NA; v_gene: TRBV15; j_gene: TRBJ1-4; abundance: NA; CDR3aa: CATSRDPDSGNEKLFF; CDR3nt: TGTGCCACCAGCAGAGATCCGGACAGCGGTAATGAAAAACTGTTTTTT
d_gene: TRBD1; v_gene: TRBV14; j_gene: TRBJ1-4; abundance: NA; CDR3aa: CASSHYPGTGDEKLFF; CDR3nt: TGTGCCAGCAGCCACTACCCGGGGACAGGGGATGAAAAACTGTTTTTT
d_gene: NA; v_gene: TRBV5-4; j_gene: TRBJ2-2; abundance: NA; CDR3aa: CASSLAQGLANTGELFF; CDR3nt: TGTGCCAGCAGCTTGGCACAGGGTCTTGCGAACACCGGGGAGCTGTTTTTT
d_gene: TRBD2; v_gene: TRBV4-2; j_gene: TRBJ2-2; abundance: NA; CDR3aa: CASSPGGGNTGELFF; CDR3nt: TGTGCCAGCAGTCCTGGCGGGGGGAACACCGGGGAGCTGTTTTTT
d_gene: NA; v_gene: TRBV9; j_gene: TRBJ2-1; abundance: few; CDR3aa: CASSVVTGGNEQFF; CDR3nt: TGTGCCAGCAGCGTTGTAACCGGGGGAAATGAGCAGTTCTTC
d_gene: TRBD2; v_gene: TRBV6-6; j_gene: TRBJ2-5; abundance: NA; CDR3aa: CATKRGQGETQYF; CDR3nt: TGTGCCACCAAGCGGGGGCAGGGAGAGACCCAGTACTTC
d_gene: NA; v_gene: TRBV27; j_gene: TRBJ2-3; abundance: NA; CDR3aa: CASSLSQGSDTQYF; CDR3nt: TGTGCCAGCAGTTTATCGCAGGGGTCAGATACGCAGTATTTT
d_gene: NA; v_gene: TRBV7-7; j_gene: TRBJ2-2; abundance: NA; CDR3aa: CASSLGQNTGELFF; CDR3nt: TGTGCCAGCAGCTTAGGACAGAACACCGGGGAGCTGTTTTTT
d_gene: NA; v_gene: TRBV7-8; j_gene: TRBJ2-7; abundance: few; CDR3aa: CASSFSAIDIYEQYF; CDR3nt: TGTGCCAGCAGCTTTAGCGCTATAGACATATACGAGCAGTACTTC
d_gene: NA; v_gene: TRBV19; j_gene: TRBJ1-2; abundance: NA; CDR3aa: CARGPFQEGGYTF; CDR3nt: TGTGCCAGAGGACCGTTCCAAGAGGGAGGCTACACCTTC
d_gene: NA; v_gene: TRBV9; j_gene: TRBJ2-1; abundance: few; CDR3aa: CASSVADEQFF; CDR3nt: TGTGCCAGCAGCGTAGCCGATGAGCAGTTCTTC
d_gene: NA; v_gene: TRBV29-1; j_gene: TRBJ1-1; abundance: many; CDR3aa: CSVGGTEAFF; CDR3nt: TGCAGCGTAGGGGGCACTGAAGCTTTCTTT
d_gene: TRBD2; v_gene: TRBV10-3; j_gene: TRBJ2-5; abundance: few; CDR3aa: CAISESSGAQETQYF; CDR3nt: TGTGCCATCAGTGAGTCGAGCGGGGCCCAAGAGACCCAGTACTTC
d_gene: NA; v_gene: TRBV6-5; j_gene: TRBJ1-1; abundance: few; CDR3aa: CATNTGHTEAFF; CDR3nt: TGTGCCACGAATACAGGGCACACTGAAGCTTTCTTT
d_gene: TRBD1; v_gene: TRBV5-3; j_gene: TRBJ1-1; abundance: NA; CDR3aa: CARWDRGSEAFF; CDR3nt: TGTGCCAGATGGGACAGGGGCTCTGAAGCTTTCTTT
d_gene: NA; v_gene: TRBV4-3; j_gene: TRBJ2-1; abundance: few; CDR3aa: CASSELGGYNEQFF; CDR3nt: TGCGCCAGCAGTGAACTGGGGGGTTACAATGAGCAGTTCTTC
d_gene: TRBD1; v_gene: TRBV18; j_gene: TRBJ1-2; abundance: NA; CDR3aa: CASSTSGQGQGYTF; CDR3nt: TGTGCCAGCTCGACCTCTGGACAGGGACAGGGCTACACCTTC
d_gene: NA; v_gene: TRBV6-5; j_gene: TRBJ1-2; abundance: NA; CDR3aa: CASSRDSNPHGYTF; CDR3nt: TGTGCCAGCAGTCGGGACTCTAACCCCCATGGCTACACCTTC
d_gene: NA; v_gene: TRBV14; j_gene: TRBJ2-4; abundance: NA; CDR3aa: CASSQDVDRRVGEHIQYF; CDR3nt: TGTGCCAGCAGCCAAGATGTCGACAGGCGAGTGGGGGAACACATTCAGTACTTC
d_gene: NA; v_gene: TRBV7-9; j_gene: TRBJ2-7; abundance: many; CDR3aa: CASSSQEGTLSYEQYF; CDR3nt: TGTGCCAGCAGCTCCCAGGAAGGGACACTATCCTACGAGCAGTACTTC
d_gene: TRBD1; v_gene: TRBV6-1; j_gene: TRBJ1-2; abundance: few; CDR3aa: CASTAGTGYYGYTF; CDR3nt: TGTGCCAGCACCGCCGGGACAGGGTATTATGGCTACACCTTC
d_gene: NA; v_gene: TRBV6-1; j_gene: TRBJ2-6; abundance: NA; CDR3aa: CASSEGRVSGANVLTF; CDR3nt: TGTGCCAGCAGTGAAGGCAGGGTCTCTGGGGCCAACGTCCTGACTTTC
d_gene: NA; v_gene: TRBV2; j_gene: TRBJ1-4; abundance: NA; CDR3aa: CASSAQGKDEKLFF; CDR3nt: TGTGCCAGCAGTGCACAGGGAAAGGATGAAAAACTGTTTTTT
d_gene: NA; v_gene: TRBV5-4; j_gene: TRBJ1-3; abundance: NA; CDR3aa: CASSPRPSTGSSGNTIYF; CDR3nt: TGTGCCAGCAGCCCCAGACCCTCTACAGGGAGCTCTGGAAACACCATATATTTT
d_gene: TRBD1; v_gene: TRBV7-2; j_gene: TRBJ1-5; abundance: NA; CDR3aa: CASSPTGPQPQHF; CDR3nt: TGTGCCAGCAGTCCGACAGGGCCTCAGCCCCAGCATTTT
d_gene: TRBD1; v_gene: TRBV9; j_gene: TRBJ2-2; abundance: NA; CDR3aa: CASSSRDRVGGELFF; CDR3nt: TGTGCCAGCAGCTCCCGTGACAGGGTTGGCGGGGAGCTGTTTTTT
d_gene: TRBD1; v_gene: TRBV5-1; j_gene: TRBJ1-1; abundance: NA; CDR3aa: CASSLQGVETEAFF; CDR3nt: TGCGCCAGCAGCTTACAGGGGGTAGAGACTGAAGCTTTCTTT
d_gene: TRBD1; v_gene: TRBV29-1; j_gene: TRBJ1-5; abundance: few; CDR3aa: CSVGDRDLPQHF; CDR3nt: TGCAGCGTTGGGGACAGGGATCTCCCCCAGCATTTT
d_gene: TRBD1; v_gene: TRBV6-1; j_gene: TRBJ2-7; abundance: few; CDR3aa: CASRPGQGGSYEQYF; CDR3nt: TGTGCCAGCAGACCGGGACAGGGGGGATCCTACGAGCAGTACTTC
d_gene: TRBD2; v_gene: TRBV7-2; j_gene: TRBJ2-3; abundance: few; CDR3aa: CASSPTSGGGDTQYF; CDR3nt: TGTGCCAGCAGCCCCACTAGCGGGGGGGGAGATACGCAGTATTTT
d_gene: NA; v_gene: TRBV21-1; j_gene: TRBJ1-6; abundance: many; CDR3aa: CASSPEENSPLHF; CDR3nt: TGTGCCAGCAGCCCTGAGGAGAATTCACCCCTCCACTTT
d_gene: TRBD2; v_gene: TRBV6-5; j_gene: TRBJ2-7; abundance: NA; CDR3aa: CASSRDYTVGQYF; CDR3nt: TGTGCCAGCAGTAGGGACTACACCGTTGGGCAGTACTTC
d_gene: NA; v_gene: TRBV18; j_gene: TRBJ1-1; abundance: NA; CDR3aa: CASSPQGFRMNTEAFF; CDR3nt: TGTGCCAGCTCACCCCAGGGGTTCAGGATGAACACTGAAGCTTTCTTT